The 23 T cell receptor beta chains below all came from one sample that was sequenced in a study of CD8 T cells in Susac syndrome. Random hexamers were used to reverse transcribe an amount of roughly 0.5 to 1 ug RNA. TCRdb called the immunoSEQ multiplex PCR reads again in MiXCR, with one record for every CDR3 protein. The sample shows fewer than 150,000 distinct CDR3 sequences, about 90% of them seen only once. The material sequenced was CD8+ T cells from PBMCs. These receptors came from a human donor with multiple sclerosis.

The genes are TRBV23-1 and TRBJ1-2, with D tentatively TRBD1 (5 bases). TRBV23-1 is treated as an ORF (open reading frame) with a function not yet certain. Trimming took off 7 bases at V and 8 bases at J, with 17 bases between the two ends. This CDR3 has 13 residues. DNA of the CDR3: TGCGCCAGCAAAACGACAGCCTTAAACGGCTACACCTTC. Its protein product is CASKTTALNGYTF.

This clonotype was recorded a few times. The chain uses TRBV19 and TRBJ1-1; D remains unclear. V was cut by 3 bases and J by 6 bases, with 8 bases left in between. This CDR3 is 12 amino acids long. Per the germline V gene, CDR1 is LNHDA and CDR2 is SQIVND (reference sequence). CDR3 protein: CASSIGGPEAFF. The CDR3 DNA follows: TGTGCCAGTAGTATCGGAGGGCCTGAAGCTTTCTTT. The variable domain in full, completed from reference TRBV19 and TRBJ1-1, reads DGGITQSPKYLFRKEGQNVTLSCEQNLNHDAMYWYRQDPGQGLRLIYYSQIVNDFQKGDIAEGYSVSREKKESFPLTVTSAQKNPTAFYLCASSIGGPEAFFGQGTRLTVV.

The genes are TRBV27 and TRBJ1-5; TRBD1 agrees at 7 bases. This CDR3 contains 14 residues. V lost 4 bases to trimming and J lost 6 bases; unmatched junction nucleotides: 6. The germline CDR1 and CDR2 sequences are MNHEY and SMNVEV (reference sequence). In nucleotides, the CDR3 is TGTGCCAGCAGTTATTCCGCAGGGGGTCAGCCCCAGCATTTT. Residues: CASSYSAGGQPQHF.

This chain connects TRBV29-1 to TRBJ1-5; no reliable D call. Germline values: CDR1 SQVTM, CDR2 ANQGSEA. V was cut by 3 bases and J by 7 bases, with 16 bases left in between. This CDR3 is 14 amino acids long. The DNA of the CDR3 is TGCAGCGTTGATTTTTTGGGAAGGTTGCAGCCCCAGCATTTT. It is translated as CSVDFLGRLQPQHF.

V is TRBV12-3 or TRBV12-4 and J is TRBJ2-7; D gene ambiguous. The V end lost 0 bases, the J end lost 3 bases, and 6 bases lay between the germline ends. This CDR3 is 13 amino acids long. In nucleotides, the CDR3 is TGTGCCAGCAGTTTAGCGGTCAACTACGAGCAGTACTTC. Amino acids: CASSLAVNYEQYF.

In DNA form, the CDR3 reads TGTGCCAGCGGGGACAGCCTCATGAACACTGAAGCTTTCTTT. Translation: CASGDSLMNTEAFF. The V gene is TRBV12-3 or TRBV12-4, the J gene TRBJ1-1, with 7 bases aligning to TRBD1. V lost 8 bases, J lost 0 bases, and 6 bases stayed unmatched. The CDR3 sequence is 14 residues long.

The chain has TRBV30 and TRBJ1-5; TRBD1 might be the D (5 bases). There are 15 residues in the CDR3. Germline loops: CDR1 GTSNPN, CDR2 SVGIG (reference sequence). V was shortened by 1 base and J by 0 bases, with 10 bases between the two germline ends. This chain's CDR3 is CAWSEGAISNQPQHF. CDR3 bases: TGTGCCTGGAGTGAAGGGGCAATTAGCAATCAGCCCCAGCATTTT.

The chain couples TRBV5-6 to TRBJ1-2; D not resolved. V dropped 2 bases and J dropped 2 bases, with 22 bases sitting between them. There are 18 residues in the CDR3. Germline V CDR1 and CDR2: SGHDT, YYEEEE. In DNA, the CDR3 is TGTGCCAGCAGCTTTCCGATGACCGAAGTCCACGCCAACTATGGCTACACCTTC. It specifies CASSFPMTEVHANYGYTF. Based on the CDR3 plus reference TRBV5-6 and TRBJ1-2, the full variable domain is DAGVTQSPTHLIKTRGQQVTLRCSPKSGHDTVSWYQQALGQGPQFIFQYYEEEERQRGNFPDRFSGHQFPNYSSELNVNALLLGDSALYLCASSFPMTEVHANYGYTFGSGTRLTVV.

The chain joins TRBV6-7 to TRBJ2-7, with D unresolved. TRBV6-7 is marked as an open reading frame, function uncertain. Trimming took 6 bases from V and 6 from J, leaving 9 bases between them. The CDR3 is 11 amino acids. CDR3 coding DNA: TGTGCCAGCAGGGCTGTTGTCGAGCAGTACTTC. Protein sequence: CASRAVVEQYF.

This sequence joins TRBV29-1 and TRBJ2-1, with D uncertain. Trimming took 3 bases from V and 0 from J, leaving 12 bases between them. This CDR3 region has 15 residues. Looked up from germline, CDR1 is SQVTM and CDR2 is ANQGSEA. CDR3 bases: TGCAGCGTTGAGGGTGACTCGAGCTCCTACAATGAGCAGTTCTTC. Protein product: CSVEGDSSSYNEQFF.

In its sample, this clonotype was seen once. An end of the junction does not agree with germline; a read error may underlie this. This sequence joins TRBV5-1 and TRBJ2-7, with 8 bases that match TRBD1. The CDR3 is 15 amino acids. Per the germline V gene, CDR1 is SGHRS and CDR2 is YFSETQ. CDR3 sequence reads: CANSSPGTGSYEQYF. CDR3 nucleotides: TGCGCCAACAGCTCCCCCGGGACAGGCTCCTACGAGCAGTACTTC. Together with reference TRBV5-1 and TRBJ2-7, the CDR3 gives the full variable domain: KAGVTQTPRYLIKTRGQQVTLSCSPISGHRSVSWYQQTPGQGLQFLFEYFSETQRNKGNFPGRFSGRQFSNSRSEMNVSTLELGDSALYLCANSSPGTGSYEQYFGPGTRLTVT.

In its sample, this clonotype was seen a few times. This chain joins TRBV12-3 or TRBV12-4 and TRBJ1-5; unclear D gene. The germline V and J ends were trimmed by 6 bases and 6 bases, with 12 bases remaining between them. This CDR3 contains 13 residues. The CDR3 here is CASSPGVSQPQHF. Here the CDR3 DNA reads TGTGCCAGCAGCCCGGGAGTTAGTCAGCCCCAGCATTTT.

V usage is TRBV9 and J usage is TRBJ1-1; D gene unclear. Germline CDR1 SGDLS, CDR2 YYNGEE. Trimming left V 0 bases short and J 4 bases short, with 4 bases between. CDR3 length: 12 amino acids. The CDR3 here is CASSVVTTEAFF. The CDR3 DNA is TGTGCCAGCAGCGTAGTGACCACTGAAGCTTTCTTT.

The chain carries TRBV27 and TRBJ2-7; no definite D call. V was trimmed by 2 bases and J by 2 bases, leaving 4 bases between them. Germline V gene sequence: CDR1 MNHEY, CDR2 SMNVEV (reference sequence). The CDR3 contains 12 residues. The CDR3 sequence is CASSLTPYEQYF. In DNA, the CDR3 is TGTGCCAGCAGTTTAACCCCCTACGAGCAGTACTTC.

This clonotype has only one observation. The chain employs TRBV7-8 and TRBJ2-3; D not resolved. Looked up from germline, CDR1 is SGHVS and CDR2 is FQNEAQ. V gave up 8 bases and J gave up 4 bases, with 16 bases separating them. There are 14 residues in the CDR3. CDR3 sequence (DNA): TGTGCCAGCGGCCTATATGCAGGCCCAGATACGCAGTATTTT. Protein sequence: CASGLYAGPDTQYF.

The chain links TRBV28 to TRBJ2-1; TRBD1 aligns across 10 bases. CDR1 is MDHEN and CDR2 is SYDVKM in the germline V gene. The CDR3 has 18 residues. The J segment lost 3 bases and the V segment lost 3 bases, leaving 11 bases of the junction unmatched. The CDR3 region has the DNA TGTGCCAGCAGTTTTGGCGGATTCGGACAGGGGGTCTACAATGAGCAGTTCTTC. It yields the protein CASSFGGFGQGVYNEQFF.

J is TRBJ1-2 and V is TRBV4-1, with a weak D call TRBD1 (5 bases). Germline loops: CDR1 MGHRA, CDR2 YSYEKL. This CDR3 has 15 residues. V lost 3 bases, J lost 8 bases, and 19 bases lay in between. This CDR3 reads CASSHEPGTHSGYTF. The CDR3 bases are TGCGCCAGCAGCCACGAACCCGGGACCCATTCCGGCTACACCTTC.

This chain joins TRBV30 and TRBJ1-3; possible D gene TRBD1, 6 bases. The germline CDR1 and CDR2 sequences are GTSNPN and SVGIG (reference sequence). Trimming took 2 bases from V and 1 from J, leaving 6 bases between them. This CDR3 has 13 residues. The chain's CDR3 is CAWSQGSGNTIYF. CDR3 nucleotides: TGTGCCTGGAGTCAGGGGTCTGGAAACACCATATATTTT. Based on the CDR3 plus reference TRBV30 and TRBJ1-3, the full variable domain is SQTIHQWPATLVQPVGSPLSLECTVEGTSNPNLYWYRQAAGRGLQLLFYSVGIGQISSEVPQNLSASRPQDRQFILSSKKLLLSDSGFYLCAWSQGSGNTIYFGEGSWLTVV.

The CDR3 is CASSPPSRTYEQYF. In DNA, the CDR3 is TGTGCCAGCAGCCCCCCGTCCCGCACCTACGAGCAGTACTTC. The chain joins TRBV5-6 to TRBJ2-7; D remains unclear. The CDR3 runs to 14 residues. The germline V gene encodes CDR1 SGHDT and CDR2 YYEEEE. V was pared by 4 bases and J by 2 bases, with 13 bases between.

The V gene is TRBV5-6, the J gene TRBJ2-7, with D possibly matching TRBD2 (6 bases). Per the germline V gene, CDR1 is SGHDT and CDR2 is YYEEEE. This CDR3 is built from 12 residues. V lost 4 bases to trimming and J lost 7 bases, with 12 bases between them. CDR3 residues: CASSIGTPEQYF. The CDR3 DNA is TGTGCCAGCAGCATAGGGACTCCAGAGCAGTACTTC.

The genes are TRBV19 and TRBJ2-7; no firm D call. The germline CDR1 and CDR2 sequences are LNHDA and SQIVND (reference sequence). The CDR3 spans 13 residues. V lost 1 base to trimming and J lost 3 bases, with 7 bases between them. The DNA for the CDR3 is TGTGCCAGTAGTATAGCACCCAACTACGAGCAGTACTTC. It translates to CASSIAPNYEQYF.

This chain connects TRBV24-1 to TRBJ2-7; 10 bases map to TRBD1. This CDR3 region has 18 residues. J lost 7 bases, V lost 5 bases, and 19 bases had no gene match. Germline V gene sequence: CDR1 KGHDR, CDR2 SFDVKD. CDR3 loop: CATSGLLRDRGMPEEQYF. The DNA for the CDR3 is TGTGCCACCAGTGGCCTCCTCCGGGACAGGGGAATGCCGGAGGAGCAGTACTTC.

The chain is built from TRBV7-2 and TRBJ2-1; D may be TRBD2 (5 bases). CDR1 and CDR2 (germline): SGHTA, FQGNSA. Trimming cost V 5 bases and J 4 bases, with 12 bases left between them. The CDR3 extends over 14 amino acids. The CDR3 DNA follows: TGTGCCAGCAGCCACCATACGGGGTACAATGAGCAGTTCTTC. This translates into CASSHHTGYNEQFF.